This TCR beta chain was recorded in a study of human T cells and chemical hapten exposure. Overall study: A 2 cm by 2 cm inner upper arm patch received 2% DPC for sensitization.

Time point indicated: patch test 2, 6 weeks after DPC sensitization. The treatment: therapeutic diphenylcyclopropenone sensitization with weekly scalp DPC. TCRdb re-called the RACE reads through MiXCR, storing one row per CDR3 protein. The table records about 73,000 distinct CDR3 sequences, 8.5% of them present only once. Germline loops: CDR1 LGHDT, CDR2 YNNKEL (reference sequence). The length of the CDR3 is 14 residues. Trimming took 0 bases from V and 12 from J, leaving 15 bases between them. The gene calls are TRBV3-1 and TRBJ2-1, with D possibly matching TRBD2 (6 bases). Sequenced here: whole blood, sampled in connection with sensitization to the hapten diphenylcyclopropenone (DPC). The sequence derives from a woman between 45 and 60 years old with alopecia areata. Some clones in this sample may be carry-over from other donors' samples. As DNA, the CDR3 is TGTGCCAGCAGCCAAGAATCCAAGGGGACTGGGCAGTTCTTC. The encoded protein is CASSQESKGTGQFF.